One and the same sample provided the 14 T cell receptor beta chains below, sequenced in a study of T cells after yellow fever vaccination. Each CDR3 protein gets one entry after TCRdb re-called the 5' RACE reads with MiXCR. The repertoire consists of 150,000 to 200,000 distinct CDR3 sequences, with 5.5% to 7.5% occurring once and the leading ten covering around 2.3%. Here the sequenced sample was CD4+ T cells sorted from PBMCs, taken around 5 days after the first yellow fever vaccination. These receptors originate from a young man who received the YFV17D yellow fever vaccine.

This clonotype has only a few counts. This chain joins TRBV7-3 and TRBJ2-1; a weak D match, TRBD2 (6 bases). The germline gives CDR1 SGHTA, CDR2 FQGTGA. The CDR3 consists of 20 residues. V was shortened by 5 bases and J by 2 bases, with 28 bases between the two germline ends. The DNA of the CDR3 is TGTGCCAGCAGCCCCCGGCGGATGGGCCCGGGACTCGAAACCTACAATGAGCAGTTCTTC. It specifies CASSPRRMGPGLETYNEQFF.

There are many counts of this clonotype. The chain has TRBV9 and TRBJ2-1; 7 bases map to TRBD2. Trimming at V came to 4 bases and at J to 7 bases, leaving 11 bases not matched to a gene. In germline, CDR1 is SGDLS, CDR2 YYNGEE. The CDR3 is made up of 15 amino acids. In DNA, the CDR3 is TGTGCCAGCAGCATGCGGGACTACCCCACGAATGAGCAGTTCTTC. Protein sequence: CASSMRDYPTNEQFF.

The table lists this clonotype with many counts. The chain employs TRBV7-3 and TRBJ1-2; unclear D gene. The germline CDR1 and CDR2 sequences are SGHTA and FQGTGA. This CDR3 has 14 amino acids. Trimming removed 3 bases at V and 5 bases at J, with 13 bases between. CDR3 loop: CASSLTGSGYGYTF. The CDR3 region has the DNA TGTGCCAGCAGCTTGACGGGATCTGGGTATGGCTACACCTTC.

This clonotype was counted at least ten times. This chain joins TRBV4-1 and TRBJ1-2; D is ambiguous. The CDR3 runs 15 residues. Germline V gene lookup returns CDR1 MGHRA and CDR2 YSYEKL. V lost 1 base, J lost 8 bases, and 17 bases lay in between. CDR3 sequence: CASSQGGGGVWGYTF. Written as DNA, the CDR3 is TGCGCCAGCAGCCAAGGAGGTGGAGGTGTGTGGGGCTACACCTTC.

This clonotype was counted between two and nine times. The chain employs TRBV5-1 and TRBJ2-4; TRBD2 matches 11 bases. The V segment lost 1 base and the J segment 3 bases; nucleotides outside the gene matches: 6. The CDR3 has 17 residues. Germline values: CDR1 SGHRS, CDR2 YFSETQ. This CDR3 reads CASSLTSGGFGKNIQYF. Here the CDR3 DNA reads TGCGCCAGCAGCTTGACTAGCGGGGGTTTCGGCAAAAACATTCAGTACTTC.

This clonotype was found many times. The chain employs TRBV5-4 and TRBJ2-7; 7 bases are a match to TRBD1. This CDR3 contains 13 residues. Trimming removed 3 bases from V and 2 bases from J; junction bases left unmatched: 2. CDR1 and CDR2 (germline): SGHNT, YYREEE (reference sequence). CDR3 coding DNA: TGTGCCAGCAGCTCGACAGGGACCTACGAGCAGTACTTC. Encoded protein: CASSSTGTYEQYF.

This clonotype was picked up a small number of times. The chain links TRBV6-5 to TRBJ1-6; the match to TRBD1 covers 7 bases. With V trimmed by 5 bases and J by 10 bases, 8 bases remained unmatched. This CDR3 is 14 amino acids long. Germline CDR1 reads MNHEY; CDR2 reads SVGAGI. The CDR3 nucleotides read TGTGCCAGCAGTATCCAGGGGGTAAGATCACCCCTCCACTTT. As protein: CASSIQGVRSPLHF.

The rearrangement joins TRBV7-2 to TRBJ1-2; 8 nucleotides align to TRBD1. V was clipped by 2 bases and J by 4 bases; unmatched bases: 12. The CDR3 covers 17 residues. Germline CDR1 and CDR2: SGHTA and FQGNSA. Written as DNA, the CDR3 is TGTGCCAGCAGCTTACAATCGCCTGGACAGGGTCTCTATGGCTACACCTTC. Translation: CASSLQSPGQGLYGYTF.

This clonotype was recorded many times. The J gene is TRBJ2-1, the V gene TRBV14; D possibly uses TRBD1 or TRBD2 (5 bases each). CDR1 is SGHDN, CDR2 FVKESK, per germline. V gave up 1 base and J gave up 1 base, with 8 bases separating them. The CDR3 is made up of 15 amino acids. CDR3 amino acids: CASSQVGVSYNEQFF. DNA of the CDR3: TGTGCCAGCAGCCAAGTGGGGGTATCCTACAATGAGCAGTTCTTC.

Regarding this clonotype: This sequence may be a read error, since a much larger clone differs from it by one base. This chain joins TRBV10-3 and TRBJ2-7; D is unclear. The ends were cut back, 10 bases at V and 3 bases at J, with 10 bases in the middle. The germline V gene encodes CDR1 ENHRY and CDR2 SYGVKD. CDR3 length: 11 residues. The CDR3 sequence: CATEPNYEQYF. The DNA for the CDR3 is TGTGCCACGGAGCCCAACTACGAGCAGTACTTC.

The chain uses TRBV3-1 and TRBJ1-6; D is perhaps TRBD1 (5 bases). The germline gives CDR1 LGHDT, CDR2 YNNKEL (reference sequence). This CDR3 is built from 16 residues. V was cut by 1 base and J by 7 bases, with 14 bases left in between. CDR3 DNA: TGTGCCAGCAGCCAAGGCGACAGCGGGAGGAATTCACCCCTCCACTTT. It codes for CASSQGDSGRNSPLHF.

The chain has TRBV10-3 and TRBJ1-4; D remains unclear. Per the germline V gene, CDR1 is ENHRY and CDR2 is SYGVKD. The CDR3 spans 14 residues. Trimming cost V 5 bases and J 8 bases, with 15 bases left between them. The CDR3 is CAISNWPSLEKLFF. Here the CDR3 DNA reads TGTGCCATCAGTAACTGGCCCAGCTTAGAAAAACTGTTTTTT.

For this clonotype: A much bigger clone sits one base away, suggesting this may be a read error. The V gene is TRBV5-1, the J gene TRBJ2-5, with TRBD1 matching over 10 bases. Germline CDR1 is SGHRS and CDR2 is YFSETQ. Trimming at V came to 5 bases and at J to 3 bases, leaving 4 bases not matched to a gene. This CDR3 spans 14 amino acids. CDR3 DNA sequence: TGCGCCAGCAGAACCGGGACAGGGGAAGAGACCCAGTACTTC. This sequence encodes CASRTGTGEETQYF.

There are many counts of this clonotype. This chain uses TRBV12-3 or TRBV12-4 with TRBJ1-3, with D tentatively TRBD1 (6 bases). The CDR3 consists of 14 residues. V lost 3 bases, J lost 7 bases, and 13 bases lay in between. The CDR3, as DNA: TGTGCCAGCAGTTTGCCCGGGGGCGCGAACACCATATATTTT. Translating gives CASSLPGGANTIYF.